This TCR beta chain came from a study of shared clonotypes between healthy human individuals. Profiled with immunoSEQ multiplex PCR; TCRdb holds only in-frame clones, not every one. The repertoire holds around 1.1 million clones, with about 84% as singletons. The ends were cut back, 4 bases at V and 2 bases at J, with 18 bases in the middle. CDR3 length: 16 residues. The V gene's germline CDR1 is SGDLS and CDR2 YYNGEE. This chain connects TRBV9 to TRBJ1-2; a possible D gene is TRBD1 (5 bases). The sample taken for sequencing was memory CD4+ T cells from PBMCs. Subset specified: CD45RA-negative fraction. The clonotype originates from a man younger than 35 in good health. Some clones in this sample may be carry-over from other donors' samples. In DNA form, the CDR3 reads TGTGCCAGCAGCTCCGGGACCCTAATATCGAACTATGGCTACACCTTC. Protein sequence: CASSSGTLISNYGYTF. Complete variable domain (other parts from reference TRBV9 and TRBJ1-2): DSGVTQTPKHLITATGQRVTLRCSPRSGDLSVYWYQQSLDQGLQFLIQYYNGEERAKGNILERFSAQQFPDLHSELNLSSLELGDSALYFCASSSGTLISNYGYTFGSGTRLTVV.